This TCR beta chain was identified in a study of cytomegalovirus exposure and HLA in healthy donors. Regarding the study as a whole: In an earlier analysis, productive rearrangement rates for most beta V segments clustered near 87% or 30%. Later, TCR association rates were found to vary by HLA locus, highest for DRB1 and lowest for HLA-C.

Donors counted as nominally healthy when sampled, yet unrecorded immune exposures were likely. PCR primers comprised 60 Vbeta and 13 Jbeta primers. The method was immunoSEQ multiplex PCR; TCRdb's version includes in-frame clones alone and lacks a portion of them. Here the sample spans about 150,000 clones, roughly 80% being singletons. A remark on this clone: Its antigen remains unknown.

Sequenced sample: PBMCs. The TCR sequence derives from a male donor in good health and CMV-seropositive.

The CDR3 DNA is TGTGCCAGCAGCGTAGCGGGAGGTGTCTATGAGCAGTTCTTC. Protein product: CASSVAGGVYEQFF. The chain uses TRBV9 and TRBJ2-1, with 7 bases fitting TRBD2. This CDR3 has 14 amino acids. Germline lookup yields CDR1 SGDLS and CDR2 YYNGEE. J was trimmed by 8 bases and V by 0 bases; bases with no gene match: 5.